This T cell receptor (beta chain) was sequenced during a study of cytomegalovirus exposure and HLA in healthy donors (dated by TCRdb to 2016 to 2017). In terms of the full investigation: According to an earlier analysis of 587 of the donors, roughly 180 million T cells yielded roughly 110 million unique TCR beta sequences and about 300 Gb of sequence data. Roughly 300 gigabases of sequencing data and approximately 85 million unique TCR sequences were included in an early release covering about 620 HLA-typed donors. To predict cytomegalovirus infection status, the study brought together high-throughput TCR immunosequencing, statistical association of individual TCRs with disease status, and machine learning. Of the 300 to 450 genotyped donors, less than 85% were placed in the genetic ancestry cluster associated with self-reported Caucasian donors. In addition to the first cohort of hundreds of subjects, a separate validation cohort of 120 different subjects was used. Roughly five DR-DQ haplotypes were treated as single units for association and clustering because of strong linkage in the cohort. Rather than using new phenotypic data, the later analysis identified candidate immune exposures from TCR beta sequences and from how often those sequences occurred across donors. Among about 390 genotyped donors of the cohort, an average of around 240,000 unique TCR beta nucleotide sequences were sequenced per donor, roughly 20% of them non-productive. Typing coverage differed by locus: A, B, C, DRB1 and DQB1 were typed in roughly 620-630 donors, DQA1 in 522, DPA1 in over 600, and DPB1 in around 440. An earlier analysis of several hundred of the donors applied high-throughput TCR beta sequencing to assess whether each TCR beta V gene segment acted as functional or pseudogenic. A later analysis re-analyzed previously published TCR beta repertoires from approximately 700 donors and added high-resolution HLA genotyping to study TCR occurrence patterns. HLA typing covered class I and class II loci at four-digit resolution. Donor age, sex, ethnicity and CMV serostatus were compiled together with the repertoire data. The study profiled the T cell repertoires of under 700 subjects by immunosequencing and related them to cytomegalovirus serostatus. All discovery cohort repertoires had been generated on a single sequencing platform. The study aimed to test whether signatures of past pathogen exposure could be identified by cataloging public T cell receptors. Genome-wide SNP genotypes for about 65% of the 666 donors were used in a later genetic analysis, which treated that subset as a discovery cohort. The paper's findings and limits, for the study overall: A further reported finding was that TCR beta sequences accurately predicted the HLA-A and HLA-B alleles for most subjects in the first cohort. In a later analysis, HLA-associated TCR beta chains showed more clonal expansion and lower generation probabilities than non-associated chains that were equally common. Presence/absence analyses assumed roughly uniform sequencing depth across donors, an assumption that may not hold. In vitro tests confirmed that three of the cytomegalovirus-associated TCR beta chains recognize cytomegalovirus antigens. A total of 150 or so TCR beta chains were listed by the study as associated with cytomegalovirus. A later analysis found that most CMV-associated TCR beta chains appeared HLA-restricted, with HLA associations seemingly driven largely by CMV exposure. Some IMGT-functional V segments, including TRBV6-2 and TRBV6-3, could not be distinguished by the 87-base-pair reads and were therefore excluded. Because some donors lacked HLA typing at each locus, the association tests relied only on the typed subset. Across donors, most TCR sequences were observed very rarely, whereas some public TCRs were present in many individuals. In a later analysis, several top co-occurrence clusters were reported to appear linked to parvovirus B19, influenza, CMV and Epstein-Barr virus. CMV serostatus was the only immune exposure information available for the cohort. Linkage disequilibrium might explain the correlated functional status among segregating V segments, but an unknown experimental factor could not be ruled out. The earlier analysis of 587 of the donors excluded 15 to 20 rarely observed V segments, including chromosome 9 orphons, because counts were too low. In a later analysis, some 18,000 TCR beta sequences were associated with specific HLA alleles at a false discovery rate of 0.05. When HLA alleles, especially DR and DQ, strongly co-occurred, TCR associations were difficult to assign to individual alleles. In an earlier analysis of some 640 of the donors, most TCR beta V segments were observed in productive rearrangements about 90% or about 30% of the time, broadly matching IMGT annotations. In a later genetic analysis, fewer N-insertions in productive TCRs were reported among donors in an Asian-associated ancestry cluster than the 666-donor mean. According to a later analysis, TCR association rates differed among HLA loci, with DRB1 alleles showing the most associated TCRs and HLA-C alleles showing the fewest. According to the authors, the approach could potentially be generalized to other disease states and immunological phenotypes. V-gene and J-gene trimming of TCR beta chains was associated with a missense DCLRE1C variant in a later genetic analysis, and the association was replicated in an independent cohort. The classifier was reported to diagnose cytomegalovirus status with high specificity and sensitivity in both the original and validation cohorts. Only TCR beta chains were sequenced in this cohort, and the absence of alpha or paired-chain data limited detectable features. A group of highly shared sequence variants was considered likely to be a technical artifact of the sequencing pipeline.

V is reduced by 7 bases and J by 0 bases, leaving a spacing of 13 bases between them. Sequences SGHRS (CDR1) and YFSETQ (CDR2) are obtained from the germline V gene. The CDR3 spans 15 residues, from the cysteine through the phenylalanine. The CDR3 DNA has 45 bases and is translated from base 1. The cohort comprised around 690 healthy bone marrow donors. At the time of sampling, all cohort members were nominally healthy, though unrecorded immune exposures were likely present. The donor tested CMV seropositive and was one of the 289 seropositive cohort members. A peripheral blood sample was provided by each donor, and peripheral blood mononuclear cells were used for TCR beta sequencing. The Qiagen DNeasy Blood Extraction Kit was used to extract genomic DNA from the blood cell samples. A word on this clone: No antigen is known for it. One base away there is no much larger clone; base qualities are not given.

The library was obtained by the immunoSEQ multiplex PCR assay. For the multiplex PCR, a mixture combining 60 forward primers for TCR Vbeta segments and 13 reverse primers for TCR Jbeta segments was used. The CDR3 region of rearranged TCR beta genes was amplified from genomic DNA with a multiplex PCR assay. The Illumina HiSeq System was used to sequence the amplified TCR beta libraries as 87-base-pair reads. Turning to the authors' computational methods: A later analysis counted tens of millions of unique TCR beta chains across the 550 to 800 repertoires, and around 12 million of these chains were shared by at least two donors. Raw reads were error-corrected and collapsed into unique sequences by a nearest-neighbor algorithm in which closely related sequences were merged to remove PCR and sequencing errors. To assign V, D and J gene segments, CDR3 sequences were aligned to IMGT reference sequences. For a sequence to be retained, at least a six-nucleotide match to both a V gene segment and a J gene segment was required. Rearrangements were classified as productive when the CDR3 lacked stop codons and remained in frame with V and J, and all other rearrangements were classified as non-productive. CDR3 was defined by IMGT convention, running from the second conserved V-encoded cysteine to the conserved J-encoded phenylalanine. The earlier analysis of approximately 500 of the donors excluded sequences that lacked an unambiguous match to a single V gene segment. An earlier analysis of 500 to 600 of the donors classified V segments as functional when productive rearrangements were above 56.7% and as segregating when the standard deviation between donors was above 5%. A statistical classification framework was built for diagnosing cytomegalovirus status from the catalog of TCR beta chain sequences. In a later analysis, V and J genes were assigned by comparing TCR nucleotide sequences against IMGT/GENE-DB human TR gene sequences. In a later analysis, CDR3 sequences and most-parsimonious VDJ recombination scenarios were assigned using the TCRdist pipeline. In a later analysis, each TCR beta chain was defined by its CDR3 amino acid sequence together with its V-gene family, and reads without a unique V-gene family were excluded. A later analysis removed several hundred highly shared, low-generation-probability nucleotide sequences to deal with suspected cross-contamination and a sequencing artifact. For each public chain, a later analysis derived a clonal expansion index from normalized ranks of inferred template counts within each repertoire. Generation probabilities in a later analysis came from a VDJ recombination model fitted to out-of-frame rearrangements, and those results were checked against IGoR. In a later analysis, TCR-TCR, TCR-HLA and TCR-CMV co-occurrence was scored with hypergeometric tests, and a repertoire-size bias correction was applied to TCR pairs. In a later analysis, false discovery rates were estimated by permuting HLA or CMV assignments 20 times. In a later analysis, co-occurring TCRs were grouped using DBSCAN, and TCRdist sequence similarity was added for clustering within HLA-allele-positive subsets. For co-occurrence clustering, repertoires with fewer than 30,000 or more than 120,000 public chains were excluded, along with 4 to 6 repertoires with anomalous nucleotide sharing. As stored in TCRdb, this immuneACCESS dataset retains in-frame rearrangements with V and J assigned. A fraction of the clones does not appear; measured against another copy, unresolved V genes explain less than half of the discrepancy, and the remainder lacks a known reason. The DNA was the basis for D and trimming; V, J and clone size are from that table. This sample holds over 150,000 clones; roughly four fifths were observed only once. Together, the top ten hold around 11% of the sample.

This chain joins TRBV5-1 to TRBJ2-2, with no confidently assigned D gene. Sample: PBMCs. The TCR was taken from a man aged 45 to 65 in good health and CMV-seropositive. The DNA sequence is given as TGCGCCAGCGTTGCTCTGGCCTCGAACACCGGGGAGCTGTTTTTT. Its protein reads: CASVALASNTGELFF.